A single sample is the source of the 2 T cell receptor beta chains below, sequenced in a study of spatial heterogeneity in lung cancer. TCRdb fed the 5' RACE reads into MiXCR, producing one record per CDR3 protein. The sample contains roughly 120,000 distinct CDR3 sequences, more than 9% of which appear only once. Stated time point: blood at routine non-recurrence follow-up after resection. In each case, whole RNA from tumor, nontumor lung or frozen PBMC was sequenced unsorted. The sample in question was PBMCs, obtained at follow-up. The source is a male donor with early-stage non-small cell lung cancer.

This clonotype came up many times. The chain employs TRBV20-1 and TRBJ1-5; unclear D gene. Trimming cost V 0 bases and J 2 bases, with 5 bases left between them. This CDR3 region has 13 residues. CDR1 and CDR2 (germline): DFQATT, SNEGSKA (reference sequence). The CDR3 spells CSARDSGNQPQHF. The CDR3 DNA reads as TGCAGTGCTAGAGATTCGGGCAATCAGCCCCAGCATTTT.

This clonotype was counted ten times or more. V is TRBV7-2 and J is TRBJ1-5; D is ambiguous. V dropped 3 bases and J dropped 0 bases, with 6 bases sitting between them. The CDR3 has 14 residues. Germline values: CDR1 SGHTA, CDR2 FQGNSA. The CDR3 spells CASSFGDSNQPQHF. CDR3 bases: TGTGCCAGCAGCTTTGGCGATAGCAATCAGCCCCAGCATTTT.